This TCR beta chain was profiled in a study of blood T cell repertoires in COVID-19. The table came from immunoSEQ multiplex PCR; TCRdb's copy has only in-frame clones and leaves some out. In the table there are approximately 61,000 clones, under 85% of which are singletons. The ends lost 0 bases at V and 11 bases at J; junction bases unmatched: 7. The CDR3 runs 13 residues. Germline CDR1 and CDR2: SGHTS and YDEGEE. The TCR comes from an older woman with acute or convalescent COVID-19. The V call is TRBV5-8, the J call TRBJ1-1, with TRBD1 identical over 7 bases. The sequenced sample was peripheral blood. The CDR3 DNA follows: TGTGCCAGCAGCTTGGAGAGGGGGCGGCAGGCTTTCTTT. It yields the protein CASSLERGRQAFF.